The 12 T cell receptor beta chains presented below share a single source sample, sequenced in a study of T cell responses to AZD1222 COVID-19 vaccine. TCRdb's table, derived via immunoSEQ multiplex PCR, lists solely in-frame clones and lacks some. The sample includes some 110,000 clones, 82% seen only once; the top ten take 4.5% to 6%. Sample: peripheral blood, taken on day 0 of AZD1222 vaccination. The receptors originated from an adult in good health.

CDR3: CASSTLDNTEAFF. The CDR3 region has the DNA TGTGCCAGTAGTACCCTCGATAACACTGAAGCTTTCTTT. The chain links TRBV19 to TRBJ1-1; no firm D call. The V end lost 4 bases, the J end lost 2 bases, and 8 bases lay between the germline ends. The CDR3 is made up of 13 amino acids. CDR1 LNHDA and CDR2 SQIVND come from the germline V gene (reference sequence).

This sequence joins TRBV6-5 and TRBJ1-5; a weak D match, TRBD1 (5 bases). V was cut by 6 bases and J by 7 bases, with 13 bases left in between. CDR3 length: 13 amino acids. Germline values: CDR1 MNHEY, CDR2 SVGAGI. The CDR3 DNA reads TGTGCCAGCAGGGGGCCTGGAGGGCAGCCCCAGCATTTT. Residues: CASRGPGGQPQHF.

In its sample, this clone was seen a few times. V and J are TRBV28 and TRBJ1-2; TRBD1 matches 7 bases. There are 13 residues in the CDR3. V was pared by 2 bases and J by 8 bases, with 5 bases of the junction left unmatched. Germline V gives CDR1 MDHEN, CDR2 SYDVKM. The CDR3 DNA sequence: TGTGCCAGCAGTTTAAGACAGGGTAGCGGCTACACCTTC. Translating gives CASSLRQGSGYTF.

This clone was picked up one time. The same CDR3 is also encoded by other DNA sequences in this sample. The CDR3 sequence: CASSQGGNTEAFF. The DNA for the CDR3 is TGTGCCAGCAGCCAGGGGGGGAACACTGAAGCTTTCTTT. V is TRBV14 and J is TRBJ1-1, with D tentatively TRBD1 (5 bases). The CDR3 sequence is 13 residues long. Trimming took off 3 bases at V and 1 base at J, with 6 bases between the two ends. CDR1 and CDR2 from the germline V gene are SGHDN and FVKESK.

The V and J genes are TRBV2 and TRBJ2-2; D call uncertain. The germline CDR1 and CDR2 sequences are SNHLY and FYNNEI. CDR3 length equals 14 residues. Trimming took off 7 bases at V and 4 bases at J, with 13 bases between the two ends. CDR3 sequence: CASNVEGLTGELFF. The CDR3 nucleotides are TGTGCCAGCAATGTAGAAGGGCTCACCGGGGAGCTGTTTTTT.

The chain has TRBV11-2 and TRBJ2-7; D gene ambiguous. V lost 4 bases and J lost 1, with 11 bases in between. Per germline, CDR1 SGHAT and CDR2 FQNNGV. CDR3 length equals 14 residues. Here the CDR3 DNA reads TGTGCCAGCAGCTCGATCAGAAATTCCTACGAGCAGTACTTC. It translates to CASSSIRNSYEQYF.

This rearrangement joins TRBV30 to TRBJ1-3, with 10 bases lining up with TRBD1. V lost 2 bases, J lost 1 base, and 5 bases stayed unmatched. CDR1 and CDR2 from the germline V gene are GTSNPN and SVGIG (reference sequence). This CDR3 spans 16 amino acids. The CDR3: CAWSNTDRGSGNTIYF. DNA of the CDR3: TGTGCCTGGAGTAATACGGACAGGGGGTCTGGAAACACCATATATTTT.

The rearrangement links TRBV4-2 to TRBJ1-2; maybe TRBD1 (5 bases). The CDR3 has 16 amino acids. V shed 4 bases and J shed 6 bases, with 21 bases lying between them. The germline V gene encodes CDR1 LGHNA and CDR2 YNFKEQ. The CDR3 DNA reads as TGTGCCAGCAGCCCTCCAAGATCGCCAGGGACTCATGGCTACACCTTC. This codes for CASSPPRSPGTHGYTF.

This chain uses TRBV2 with TRBJ2-7; 8 nucleotides match TRBD2. From germline, CDR1 is SNHLY and CDR2 FYNNEI. The CDR3 has 14 residues. Trimming cost V 8 bases and J 3 bases; bases outside gene matches: 9. The CDR3 region has the DNA TGTGCCAGCGTGGTCGGGGGGGCCCGCTACGAGCAGTACTTC. It specifies CASVVGGARYEQYF.

The rearrangement uses TRBV7-2 and TRBJ2-1; TRBD2 aligns across 9 bases. CDR3 size: 15 residues. V dropped 0 bases and J dropped 9; count of bases not matched to a gene: 6. Germline assignment: CDR1 SGHTA and CDR2 FQGNSA. The CDR3 DNA reads as TGTGCCAGCAGCTTAGCGGGTAGCGGGGGAGCTGAGCAGTTCTTC. This encodes CASSLAGSGGAEQFF.

J is TRBJ1-4 and V is TRBV5-1; no reliable D call. V lost 3 bases and J lost 5, with 8 bases in between. There are 13 residues in the CDR3. Germline values: CDR1 SGHRS, CDR2 YFSETQ. The CDR3 spells CASSSGPNEKLFF. In DNA, the CDR3 is TGCGCCAGCAGCTCCGGGCCGAATGAAAAACTGTTTTTT.

The J gene is TRBJ1-1, the V gene TRBV12-5; D is ambiguous. CDR3 length: 13 amino acids. Germline V lookup: CDR1 LGHNT, CDR2 FRNRAP. Deletions cut 1 base from V and 5 bases from J, with 8 bases between. CDR3 residues: CASGLEPGTEAFF. In nucleotides, the CDR3 is TGTGCTAGTGGTTTGGAGCCGGGAACTGAAGCTTTCTTT.